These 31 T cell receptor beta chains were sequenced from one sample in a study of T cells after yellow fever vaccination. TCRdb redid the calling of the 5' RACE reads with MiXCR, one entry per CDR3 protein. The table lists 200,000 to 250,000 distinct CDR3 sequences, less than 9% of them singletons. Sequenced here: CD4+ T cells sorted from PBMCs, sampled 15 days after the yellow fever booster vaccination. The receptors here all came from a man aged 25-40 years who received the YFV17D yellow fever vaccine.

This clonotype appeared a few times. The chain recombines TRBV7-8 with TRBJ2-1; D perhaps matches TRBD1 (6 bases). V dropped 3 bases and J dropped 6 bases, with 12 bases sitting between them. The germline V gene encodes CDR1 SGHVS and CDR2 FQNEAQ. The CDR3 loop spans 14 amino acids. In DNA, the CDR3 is TGTGCCAGCAGCTTCGACAGGATAGGCAATGAGCAGTTCTTC. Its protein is CASSFDRIGNEQFF.

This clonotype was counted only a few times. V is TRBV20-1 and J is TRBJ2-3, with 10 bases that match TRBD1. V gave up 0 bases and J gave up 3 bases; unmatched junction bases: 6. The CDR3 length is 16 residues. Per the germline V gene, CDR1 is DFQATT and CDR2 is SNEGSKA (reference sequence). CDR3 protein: CSARDARTGGTDTQYF. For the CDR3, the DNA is TGCAGTGCTAGAGATGCCCGGACAGGGGGGACAGATACGCAGTATTTT.

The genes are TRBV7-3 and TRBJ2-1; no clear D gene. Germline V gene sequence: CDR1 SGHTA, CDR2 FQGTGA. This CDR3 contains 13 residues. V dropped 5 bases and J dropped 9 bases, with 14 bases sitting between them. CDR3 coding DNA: TGTGCCAGCAGCGTTACCAACGCTGGTGAGCAGTTCTTC. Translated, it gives CASSVTNAGEQFF.

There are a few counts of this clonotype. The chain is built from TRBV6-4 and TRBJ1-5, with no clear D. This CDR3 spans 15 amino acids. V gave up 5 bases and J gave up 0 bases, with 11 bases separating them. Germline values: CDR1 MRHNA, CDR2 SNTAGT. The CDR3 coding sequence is TGTGCCAGCAGTTACCGGAAGAATAGCAATCAGCCCCAGCATTTT. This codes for CASSYRKNSNQPQHF.

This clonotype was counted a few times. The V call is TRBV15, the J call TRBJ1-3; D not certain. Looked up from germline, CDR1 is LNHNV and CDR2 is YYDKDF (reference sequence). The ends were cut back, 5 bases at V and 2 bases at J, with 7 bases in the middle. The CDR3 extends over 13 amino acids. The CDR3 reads CATSPNPGNTIYF. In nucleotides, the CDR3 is TGTGCCACCAGCCCGAATCCTGGAAACACCATATATTTT.

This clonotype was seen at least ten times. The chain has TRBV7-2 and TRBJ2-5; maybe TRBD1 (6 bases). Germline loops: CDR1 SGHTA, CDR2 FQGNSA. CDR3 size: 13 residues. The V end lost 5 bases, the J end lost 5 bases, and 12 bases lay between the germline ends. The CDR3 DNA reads TGTGCCAGCAGCGCCGACAGGTTGGAGACCCAGTACTTC. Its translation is CASSADRLETQYF.

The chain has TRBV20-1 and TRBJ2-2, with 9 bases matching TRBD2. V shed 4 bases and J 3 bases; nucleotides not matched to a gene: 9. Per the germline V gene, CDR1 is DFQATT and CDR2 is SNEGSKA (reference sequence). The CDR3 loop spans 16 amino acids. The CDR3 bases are TGCAGTGCTATAATAGCGGGAGTAGTACACACCGGGGAGCTGTTTTTT. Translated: CSAIIAGVVHTGELFF.

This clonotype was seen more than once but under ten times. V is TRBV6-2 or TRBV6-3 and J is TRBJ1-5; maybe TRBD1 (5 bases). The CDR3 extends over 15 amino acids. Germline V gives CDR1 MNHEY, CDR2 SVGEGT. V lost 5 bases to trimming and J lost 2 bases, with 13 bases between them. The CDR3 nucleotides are TGTGCCAGCAGTCGGCGACAGCAGGGCAATCAGCCCCAGCATTTT. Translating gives CASSRRQQGNQPQHF.

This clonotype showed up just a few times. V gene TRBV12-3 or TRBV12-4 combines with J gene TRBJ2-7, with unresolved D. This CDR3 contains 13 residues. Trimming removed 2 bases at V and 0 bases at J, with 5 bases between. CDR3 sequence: CASSLHGSYEQYF. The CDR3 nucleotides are TGTGCCAGCAGTTTACACGGCTCCTACGAGCAGTACTTC.

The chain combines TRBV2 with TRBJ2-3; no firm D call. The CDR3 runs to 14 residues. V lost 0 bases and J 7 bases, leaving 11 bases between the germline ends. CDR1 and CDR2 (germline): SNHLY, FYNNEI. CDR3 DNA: TGTGCCAGCAGTGAAGCGAGCAAGGTGAATACGCAGTATTTT. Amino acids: CASSEASKVNTQYF.

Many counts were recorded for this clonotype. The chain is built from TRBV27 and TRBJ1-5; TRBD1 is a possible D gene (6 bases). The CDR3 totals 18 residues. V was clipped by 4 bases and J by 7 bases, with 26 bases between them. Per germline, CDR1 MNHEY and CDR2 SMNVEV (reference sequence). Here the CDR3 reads CASSSTGWARLAAQPQHF. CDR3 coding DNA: TGTGCCAGCAGTTCGACAGGTTGGGCTCGTTTGGCGGCCCAGCCCCAGCATTTT.

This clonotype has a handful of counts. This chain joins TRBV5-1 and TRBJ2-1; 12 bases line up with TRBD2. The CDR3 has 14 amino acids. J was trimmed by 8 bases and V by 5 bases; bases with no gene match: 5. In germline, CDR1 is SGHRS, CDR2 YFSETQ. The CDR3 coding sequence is TGCGCCAGCAGGACTAGCGGGAGAACGGATGAGCAGTTCTTC. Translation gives CASRTSGRTDEQFF.

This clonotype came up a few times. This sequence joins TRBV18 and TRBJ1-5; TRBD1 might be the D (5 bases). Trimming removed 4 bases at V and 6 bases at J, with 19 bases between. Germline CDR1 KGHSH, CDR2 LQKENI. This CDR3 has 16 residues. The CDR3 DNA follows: TGTGCCAGCTCACAGGCCGGCGGGGGTAATAGTCAGCCCCAGCATTTT. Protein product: CASSQAGGGNSQPQHF. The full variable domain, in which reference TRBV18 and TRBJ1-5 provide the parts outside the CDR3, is NAGVMQNPRHLVRRRGQEARLRCSPMKGHSHVYWYRQLPEEGLKFMVYLQKENIIDESGMPKERFSAEFPKEGPSILRIQQVVRGDSAAYFCASSQAGGGNSQPQHFGDGTRLSIL.

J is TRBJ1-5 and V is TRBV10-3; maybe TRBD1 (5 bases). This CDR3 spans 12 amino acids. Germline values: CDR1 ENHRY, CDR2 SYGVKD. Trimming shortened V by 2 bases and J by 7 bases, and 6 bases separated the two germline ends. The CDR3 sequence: CAISEGAQPQHF. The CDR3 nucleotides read TGTGCCATCAGTGAGGGGGCCCAGCCCCAGCATTTT.

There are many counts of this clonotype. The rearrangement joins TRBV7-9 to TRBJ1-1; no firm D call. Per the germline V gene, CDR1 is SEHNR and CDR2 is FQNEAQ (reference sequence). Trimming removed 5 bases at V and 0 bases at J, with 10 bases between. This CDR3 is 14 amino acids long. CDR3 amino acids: CASSIRILNTEAFF. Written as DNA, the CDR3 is TGTGCCAGCAGCATCAGAATTTTGAACACTGAAGCTTTCTTT.

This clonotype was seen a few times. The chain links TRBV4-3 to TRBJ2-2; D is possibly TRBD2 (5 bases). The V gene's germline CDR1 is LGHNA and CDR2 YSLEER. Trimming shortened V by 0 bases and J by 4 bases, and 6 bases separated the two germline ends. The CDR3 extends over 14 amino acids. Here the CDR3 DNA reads TGCGCCAGCAGCCAAGAAGAGGGCACCGGGGAGCTGTTTTTT. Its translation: CASSQEEGTGELFF.

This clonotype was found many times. In DNA, the CDR3 is TGTGCCAGCAGCCAACCCCCAGAAGAGACCCAGTACTTC. Translated, it gives CASSQPPEETQYF. The chain combines TRBV4-2 with TRBJ2-5; D is uncertain. Germline CDR1 LGHNA, CDR2 YNFKEQ. V was pared by 2 bases and J by 3 bases, with 7 bases between. CDR3 length: 13 residues.

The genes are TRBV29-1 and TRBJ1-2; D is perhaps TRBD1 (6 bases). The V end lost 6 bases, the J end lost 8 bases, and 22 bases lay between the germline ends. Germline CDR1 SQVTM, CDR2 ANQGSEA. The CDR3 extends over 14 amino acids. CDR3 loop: CSVAPGGPRGGYTF. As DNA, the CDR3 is TGCAGCGTCGCCCCGGGAGGACCGAGGGGGGGCTACACCTTC.

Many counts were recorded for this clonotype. The CDR3 nucleotides read TGCAGTGCTAGTCCTAGGACTAGCGGGAGGGAGACCCAGTACTTC. Translating gives CSASPRTSGRETQYF. This sequence joins TRBV20-1 and TRBJ2-5; 14 bases line up with TRBD2. Germline lookup yields CDR1 DFQATT and CDR2 SNEGSKA (reference sequence). This CDR3 spans 15 amino acids. V lost 3 bases and J lost 5; bases outside the gene matches: 5.

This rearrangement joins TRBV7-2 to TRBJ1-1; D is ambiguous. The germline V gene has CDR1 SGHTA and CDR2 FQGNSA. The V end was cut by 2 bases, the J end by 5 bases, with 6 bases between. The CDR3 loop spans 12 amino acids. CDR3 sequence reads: CASSLSKTEAFF. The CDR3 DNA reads TGTGCCAGCAGCTTATCGAAAACTGAAGCTTTCTTT.

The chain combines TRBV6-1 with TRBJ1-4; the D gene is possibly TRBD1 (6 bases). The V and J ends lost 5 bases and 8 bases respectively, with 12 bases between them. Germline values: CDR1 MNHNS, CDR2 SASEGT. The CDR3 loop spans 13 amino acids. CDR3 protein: CASSRGIREKLFF. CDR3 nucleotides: TGTGCCAGCAGTAGGGGGATTCGGGAAAAACTGTTTTTT.

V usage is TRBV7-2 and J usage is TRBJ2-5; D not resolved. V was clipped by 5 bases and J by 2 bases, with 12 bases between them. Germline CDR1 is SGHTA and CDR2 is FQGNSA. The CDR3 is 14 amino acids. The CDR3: CASSRRRFQETQYF. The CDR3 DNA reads TGTGCCAGCAGCCGAAGGCGCTTTCAAGAGACCCAGTACTTC.

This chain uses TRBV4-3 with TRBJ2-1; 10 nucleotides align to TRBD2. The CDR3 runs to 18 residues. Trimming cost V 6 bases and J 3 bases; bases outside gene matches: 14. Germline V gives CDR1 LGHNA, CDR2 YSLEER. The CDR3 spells CASSTQVPTSGIYNEQFF. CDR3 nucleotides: TGCGCCAGCAGTACCCAGGTCCCAACTAGCGGGATCTACAATGAGCAGTTCTTC.

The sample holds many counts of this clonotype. In DNA form, the CDR3 reads TGTGCCAGCAACCAACCCGGGGAGCTGTTTTTT. Translation gives CASNQPGELFF. V usage is TRBV6-2 or TRBV6-3 and J usage is TRBJ2-2; D not certain. Trimming took off 7 bases at V and 6 bases at J, with 6 bases between the two ends. The CDR3 loop spans 11 amino acids. CDR1 is MNHEY, CDR2 SVGEGT, per germline.

The CDR3 spells CASGDGQGPSQPQHF. The DNA of the CDR3 is TGTGCCAGCGGCGACGGACAGGGCCCCAGTCAGCCCCAGCATTTT. J is TRBJ1-5 and V is TRBV6-2 or TRBV6-3; 8 bases line up with TRBD1. This CDR3 has 15 amino acids. In germline, CDR1 is MNHEY, CDR2 SVGEGT. V lost 8 bases, J lost 6 bases, and 12 bases stayed unmatched.

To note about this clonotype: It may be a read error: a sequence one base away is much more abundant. The CDR3 loop reads CASSQIRDISETQYF. CDR3 nucleotide sequence: TGCGCCAGCAGCCAAATTCGCGACATTTCGGAGACCCAGTACTTC. This sequence joins TRBV4-3 and TRBJ2-5; no clear D gene. The CDR3 is made up of 15 amino acids. Between the trimmed V and J ends, which lost 2 bases and 5 bases, there was a span of 15 bases. Germline loops: CDR1 LGHNA, CDR2 YSLEER.

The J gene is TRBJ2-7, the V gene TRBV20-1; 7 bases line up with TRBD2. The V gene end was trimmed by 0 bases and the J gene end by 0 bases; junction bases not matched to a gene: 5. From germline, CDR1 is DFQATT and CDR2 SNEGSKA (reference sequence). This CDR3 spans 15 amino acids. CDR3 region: CSARDPGGSSYEQYF. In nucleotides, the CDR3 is TGCAGTGCTAGAGATCCGGGCGGGAGCTCCTACGAGCAGTACTTC.

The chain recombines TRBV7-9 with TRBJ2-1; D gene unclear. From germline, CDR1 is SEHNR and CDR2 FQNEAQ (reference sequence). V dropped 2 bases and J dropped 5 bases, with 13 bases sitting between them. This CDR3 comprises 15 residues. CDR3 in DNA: TGTGCCAGCAGCTTATTTTTGGCTCCCCACAATGAGCAGTTCTTC. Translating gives CASSLFLAPHNEQFF. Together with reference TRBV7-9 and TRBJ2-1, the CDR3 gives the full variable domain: DTGVSQNPRHKITKRGQNVTFRCDPISEHNRLYWYRQTLGQGPEFLTYFQNEAQLEKSRLLSDRFSAERPKGSFSTLEIQRTEQGDSAMYLCASSLFLAPHNEQFFGPGTRLTVL.

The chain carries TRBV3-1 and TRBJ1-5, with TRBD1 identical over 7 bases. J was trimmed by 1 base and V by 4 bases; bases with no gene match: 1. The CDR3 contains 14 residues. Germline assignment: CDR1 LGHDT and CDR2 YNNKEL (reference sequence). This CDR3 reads CASSRQGSNQPQHF. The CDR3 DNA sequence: TGTGCCAGCAGCCGACAGGGAAGCAATCAGCCCCAGCATTTT.

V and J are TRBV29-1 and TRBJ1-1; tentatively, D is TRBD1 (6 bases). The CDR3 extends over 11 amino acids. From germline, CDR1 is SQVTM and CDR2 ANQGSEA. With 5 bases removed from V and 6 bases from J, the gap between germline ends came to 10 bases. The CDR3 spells CSVLAGAEAFF. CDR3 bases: TGCAGCGTTTTAGCAGGGGCTGAAGCTTTCTTT. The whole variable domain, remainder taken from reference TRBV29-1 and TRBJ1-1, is SAVISQKPSRDICQRGTSLTIQCQVDSQVTMMFWYRQQPGQSLTLIATANQGSEATYESGFVIDKFPISRPNLTFSTLTVSNMSPEDSSIYLCSVLAGAEAFFGQGTRLTVV.

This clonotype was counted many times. The CDR3, as DNA: TGCAGTGCTCAGCCCCCTTCCAGGGGGCTACGAAATGAGCAGTTCTTC. Protein sequence: CSAQPPSRGLRNEQFF. The rearrangement links TRBV20-1 to TRBJ2-1; 8 bases fit TRBD1. The CDR3 sequence is 16 residues long. The J segment lost 7 bases and the V segment lost 5 bases, leaving 16 bases of the junction unmatched. Germline V gene lookup returns CDR1 DFQATT and CDR2 SNEGSKA (reference sequence).